The clone carrying this T cell receptor (beta chain) was seen repeatedly, ten times or more. The antigen remains undetermined. A total of 2 million PBMCs stored at -80 degrees C provided the unsorted libraries. TCRdb passed the 5' RACE reads through MiXCR, listing each CDR3 protein once. Counted here are under 75,000 distinct CDR3 sequences, about 3% occurring once; the ten biggest clones make up 4% to 6.5%. The germline V gene has CDR1 LGHNA and CDR2 YSLEER. There are 15 residues in the CDR3. Trimming left V 4 bases short and J 1 base short, with 12 bases between. This entry is derived from a study of neurological immune-mediated disorders. Overall study findings and caveats: Phylogenetic grouping assigned the repertoires of 18 of 34 multiple sclerosis patients to a single related-CDR3 cluster, representing a possible signature.

This TCR derives from a woman in her 50s with multiple sclerosis. V usage is TRBV4-3 and J usage is TRBJ2-3; weak D call: TRBD2 (5 bases). Sample: PBMCs. The DNA for the CDR3 is TGCGCCAGCAGCCGATCCCGGCGGGGCACAGATACGCAGTATTTT. Translation gives CASSRSRRGTDTQYF.